The T cell receptor beta chain under discussion was sequenced for a study of cytomegalovirus exposure and HLA in healthy donors. General study findings and limits: Excluded were some V segments that proved indistinguishable, including TRBV6-2 and TRBV6-3. Prior analysis indicated that the majority of TCR beta V segments exhibited productivity approximately 87% or approximately 30% of the time. It emerged from a later analysis that several of the most significant clusters appeared to be linked to common viral pathogens.

Turning to this clone: The antigen is undetermined.

In the PCR, 60 Vbeta and 13 Jbeta primers were used. Profiled with immunoSEQ multiplex PCR; TCRdb holds only in-frame clones, not every one. The sample shows about 200,000 clones, approximately 80% of them seen only once. CDR1 and CDR2 from the germline V gene are LNHNV and YYDKDF (reference sequence). This CDR3 has 17 amino acids. The V and J ends lost 0 bases and 3 bases respectively, with 18 bases between them. Healthy bone marrow donors made up the donor group. This sequence originates from a woman aged 25-40 years in good health and CMV-seronegative. This chain uses TRBV15 with TRBJ2-7, with D possibly TRBD2 on 6 matching bases. Sequencing was carried out using PBMCs. The CDR3 loop is CATSRDREWAESYEQYF. DNA of the CDR3: TGTGCCACCAGCAGAGATCGGGAGTGGGCGGAAAGCTACGAGCAGTACTTC.